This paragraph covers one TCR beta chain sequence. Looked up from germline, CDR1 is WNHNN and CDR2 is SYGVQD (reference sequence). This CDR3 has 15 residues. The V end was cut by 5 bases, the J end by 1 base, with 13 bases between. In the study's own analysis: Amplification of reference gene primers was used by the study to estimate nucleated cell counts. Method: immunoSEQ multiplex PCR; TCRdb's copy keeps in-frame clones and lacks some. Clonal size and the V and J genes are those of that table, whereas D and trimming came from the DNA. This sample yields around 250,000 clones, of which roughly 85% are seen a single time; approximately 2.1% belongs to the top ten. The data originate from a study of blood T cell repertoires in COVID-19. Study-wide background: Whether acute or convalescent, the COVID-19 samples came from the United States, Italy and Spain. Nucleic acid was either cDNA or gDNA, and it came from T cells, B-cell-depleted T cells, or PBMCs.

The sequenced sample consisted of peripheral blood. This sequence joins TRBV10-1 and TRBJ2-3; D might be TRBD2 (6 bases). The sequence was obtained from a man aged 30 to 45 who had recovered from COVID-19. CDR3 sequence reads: CASSSGGVRTDTQYF. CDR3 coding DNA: TGCGCCAGCAGTTCGGGCGGGGTCCGCACAGATACGCAGTATTTT.